This passage covers 15 T cell receptor beta chains from one sample sequenced in a study of graft-versus-host responses after intestinal transplantation. Method: immunoSEQ multiplex PCR; TCRdb's copy keeps in-frame clones and lacks some. This table has 25,000 to 35,000 clones, 70% to 90% appearing once. This sample comprised PBMCs, obtained about 450 days after intestinal transplantation. These receptors were taken from a human patient who received an intestinal transplant, so some T cells may come from the graft donor.

The chain joins TRBV6-5 to TRBJ1-1, with a possible D match to TRBD1 (6 bases). The CDR3 is 15 amino acids. Trimming took 2 bases from V and 0 from J, leaving 10 bases between them. In germline, CDR1 is MNHEY, CDR2 SVGAGI. This chain's CDR3 is CASSYPGGMNTEAFF. The CDR3 bases are TGTGCCAGCAGTTACCCGGGGGGCATGAACACTGAAGCTTTCTTT.

The chain carries TRBV6-6 and TRBJ1-1; possible D gene TRBD1, 5 bases. V was trimmed by 7 bases and J by 1 base, leaving 10 bases between them. CDR1 MNHNY and CDR2 SVGAGI come from the germline V gene (reference sequence). The CDR3 is made up of 13 amino acids. The CDR3 DNA is TGTGCCAGCACCAGACAGACGAACACTGAAGCTTTCTTT. It translates to CASTRQTNTEAFF.

V usage is TRBV19 and J usage is TRBJ2-2; 14 bases line up with TRBD2. This CDR3 spans 18 amino acids. V lost 5 bases and J lost 1; bases outside the gene matches: 6. Looked up from germline, CDR1 is LNHDA and CDR2 is SQIVND (reference sequence). Written as DNA, the CDR3 is TGTGCCAGTAGTGCGCCGGGACTAGCGGGGGAGAACACCGGGGAGCTGTTTTTT. It translates to CASSAPGLAGENTGELFF. The whole variable domain, filled in from reference TRBV19 and TRBJ2-2, reads DGGITQSPKYLFRKEGQNVTLSCEQNLNHDAMYWYRQDPGQGLRLIYYSQIVNDFQKGDIAEGYSVSREKKESFPLTVTSAQKNPTAFYLCASSAPGLAGENTGELFFGEGSRLTVL.

The chain combines TRBV5-5 with TRBJ2-7; perhaps TRBD2 as D (6 bases). The CDR3 has 14 residues. V shed 1 base and J shed 4 bases, with 12 bases lying between them. Germline V gives CDR1 SGHKS, CDR2 YYEKEE (reference sequence). The CDR3: CASSLWGEGYEQYF. The CDR3 coding sequence is TGTGCCAGCAGCTTGTGGGGGGAAGGGTACGAGCAGTACTTC.

The rearrangement joins TRBV6-6 to TRBJ1-1; tentatively, D is TRBD1 (5 bases). The CDR3 length is 16 residues. Trimming took off 2 bases at V and 4 bases at J, with 17 bases between the two ends. The V gene's germline CDR1 is MNHNY and CDR2 SVGAGI (reference sequence). The CDR3: CASSYPTAPGGTEAFF. CDR3 sequence (DNA): TGTGCCAGCAGTTACCCGACAGCTCCCGGAGGCACTGAAGCTTTCTTT.

V is TRBV9 and J is TRBJ1-3, with 9 bases matching TRBD1. With 0 bases clipped from V and 3 bases from J, the junction kept 7 bases outside the gene matches. CDR3 length equals 17 residues. Germline V lookup: CDR1 SGDLS, CDR2 YYNGEE. Here the CDR3 reads CASSVEPGTGFGNTIYF. CDR3 nucleotide sequence: TGTGCCAGCAGCGTAGAACCCGGGACAGGGTTTGGAAACACCATATATTTT.

In its sample, this clone was seen once. The chain employs TRBV28 and TRBJ1-2; D is unresolved. Germline V gene sequence: CDR1 MDHEN, CDR2 SYDVKM. The CDR3 consists of 11 residues. The V and J ends lost 5 bases and 4 bases respectively, with 5 bases between them. Here the CDR3 DNA reads TGTGCCAGCAGTCCGGGCTATGGCTACACCTTC. This encodes CASSPGYGYTF.

This sequence joins TRBV5-8 and TRBJ2-3; D possibly corresponds to TRBD2 (5 bases). Germline CDR1 is SGHTS and CDR2 is YDEGEE. CDR3 length equals 14 residues. V lost 0 bases and J lost 1, with 6 bases in between. Written as DNA, the CDR3 is TGTGCCAGCAGCTTGGCTAGCCGCACAGATACGCAGTATTTT. As protein: CASSLASRTDTQYF.

The count of this clone is one. V and J are TRBV7-2 and TRBJ2-1; TRBD2 matches at 14 bases. Germline CDR1 is SGHTA and CDR2 is FQGNSA. V trimming: 4 bases; J trimming: 0 bases; junction bases outside the gene matches: 8. The CDR3 is 19 residues long. For the CDR3, the DNA is TGTGCCAGCAGCTCAGGACTAGCGGGGGGATGGAGCTCCTACAATGAGCAGTTCTTC. Translated, it gives CASSSGLAGGWSSYNEQFF.

The chain links TRBV19 to TRBJ1-4; unclear D gene. Trimming shortened V by 3 bases and J by 5 bases, and 7 bases separated the two germline ends. Germline loops: CDR1 LNHDA, CDR2 SQIVND (reference sequence). The CDR3 loop spans 13 amino acids. CDR3 loop: CASSMRLNEKLFF. CDR3 coding DNA: TGTGCCAGTAGTATGCGGCTAAATGAAAAACTGTTTTTT.

The chain has TRBV23-1 and TRBJ2-7; no reliable D call. TRBV23-1 is given ORF status, its function remaining uncertain. The CDR3 sequence is 8 residues long. V was cut by 5 bases and J by 13 bases, with 6 bases left in between. CDR3 in DNA: TGCGCCAGCAGTGGCAAATACTTC. Translated: CASSGKYF.

The chain combines TRBV7-9 with TRBJ2-7, with 10 bases identical to TRBD2. V lost 0 bases and J lost 4; bases outside the gene matches: 9. The V gene's germline CDR1 is SEHNR and CDR2 FQNEAQ (reference sequence). The CDR3 is 17 amino acids. The CDR3 sequence: CASSLALTTSGVYEQYF. In DNA form, the CDR3 reads TGTGCCAGCAGCTTAGCCCTAACCACTAGCGGGGTGTACGAGCAGTACTTC.

In this sample, this clone turned up once. This chain connects TRBV5-6 to TRBJ1-1, with 11 bases fitting TRBD1. The ends lost 6 bases at V and 4 bases at J; junction bases unmatched: 8. The CDR3 has 15 amino acids. Germline lookup yields CDR1 SGHDT and CDR2 YYEEEE. This CDR3 is CASTGQGARGTEAFF. As DNA, the CDR3 is TGTGCCAGCACCGGACAGGGGGCGCGGGGCACTGAAGCTTTCTTT.

V usage is TRBV7-9 and J usage is TRBJ2-1; D uncertain. Germline V gene lookup returns CDR1 SEHNR and CDR2 FQNEAQ (reference sequence). This CDR3 is 11 amino acids long. V was cut by 4 bases and J by 8 bases, with 6 bases left in between. CDR3 sequence: CASSSSYEQFF. The CDR3 DNA reads TGTGCCAGCAGCTCGTCCTATGAGCAGTTCTTC. The whole variable domain, remainder taken from reference TRBV7-9 and TRBJ2-1, is DTGVSQNPRHKITKRGQNVTFRCDPISEHNRLYWYRQTLGQGPEFLTYFQNEAQLEKSRLLSDRFSAERPKGSFSTLEIQRTEQGDSAMYLCASSSSYEQFFGPGTRLTVL.

In its sample, this clone was seen once. The chain carries TRBV6-6 and TRBJ2-5; weak D call: TRBD1 (6 bases). The CDR3 has 13 residues. The V end lost 2 bases, the J end lost 9 bases, and 13 bases lay between the germline ends. Germline loops: CDR1 MNHNY, CDR2 SVGAGI (reference sequence). CDR3 sequence reads: CASSYGDTPAQYF. CDR3 DNA sequence: TGTGCCAGCAGTTACGGGGACACCCCAGCCCAGTACTTC.